The 15 T cell receptor beta chains reported below all come from one sample, sequenced in a study of blood T cell repertoires in COVID-19. Here immunoSEQ multiplex PCR was the method, and the copy in TCRdb shows in-frame clones only, minus some. The table lists roughly 140,000 clones, over 70% of them singletons. Sequenced sample: PBMCs or T cells enriched from blood (not recorded which). The receptors were gathered from a man aged 50-59 years in a cohort exposed to, infected with or recovered from COVID-19 (not recorded which).

The genes are TRBV2 and TRBJ1-4; 9 positions agree with TRBD1. Germline V gene sequence: CDR1 SNHLY, CDR2 FYNNEI. This CDR3 is 14 amino acids long. The V segment lost 6 bases and the J segment 10 bases; nucleotides outside the gene matches: 9. The CDR3 sequence is CASRRDRAGGKLFF. CDR3 DNA: TGTGCCAGCAGAAGGGACAGGGCGGGAGGAAAACTGTTTTTT.

The chain carries TRBV4-1 and TRBJ2-1, with 11 bases that match TRBD2. The CDR3 runs 16 residues. V was clipped by 3 bases and J by 4 bases; unmatched bases: 5. From germline, CDR1 is MGHRA and CDR2 YSYEKL. The CDR3 sequence is CASSQEGLAVYNEQFF. CDR3 sequence (DNA): TGCGCCAGCAGCCAGGAGGGACTAGCGGTTTACAATGAGCAGTTCTTC.

The chain recombines TRBV27 with TRBJ1-2; D remains unclear. CDR1 is MNHEY, CDR2 SMNVEV, per germline (reference sequence). The V gene lost 6 bases and the J gene lost 4 bases, with 12 bases spanning the gap. The CDR3 loop spans 13 amino acids. The CDR3 coding sequence is TGTGCCAGCAGCCCTCAGACAAGCTATGGCTACACCTTC. Protein product: CASSPQTSYGYTF.

The chain combines TRBV3-1 (or the pseudogene TRBV3-2) with TRBJ1-2; no reliable D call. This CDR3 is 14 amino acids long. CDR1 is LGHDT, CDR2 YNNKEL, per germline (reference sequence). V was trimmed by 3 bases and J by 1 base, leaving 9 bases between them. CDR3: CASSHLYNNYGYTF. CDR3 sequence (DNA): TGTGCCAGCAGCCATCTTTATAATAACTATGGCTACACCTTC.

The chain links TRBV7-2 to TRBJ2-7; 8 bases line up with TRBD2. This CDR3 is 15 amino acids long. The V and J ends lost 1 base and 3 bases, in that order; junction bases with no gene match: 5. Germline CDR1 and CDR2: SGHTA and FQGNSA. CDR3 DNA: TGTGCCAGCAGCTTAGAAGGAAGCGGGAGCTACGAGCAGTACTTC. Its translation: CASSLEGSGSYEQYF.

This clone was seen just once. The chain uses TRBV6-5 and TRBJ2-2, with 9 positions matching TRBD1. The germline gives CDR1 MNHEY, CDR2 SVGAGI. After removal of 10 bases from V and 5 bases from J, the junction contained 8 bases not matched to a gene. The CDR3 is made up of 14 amino acids. DNA of the CDR3: TGTGCCACCGGGACAGGGCGCCCAACCGGGGAGCTGTTTTTT. Its protein product is CATGTGRPTGELFF.

V usage is TRBV28 and J usage is TRBJ1-5, with a possible D match to TRBD1 (6 bases). V was trimmed by 8 bases and J by 7 bases, leaving 12 bases between them. Germline V lookup: CDR1 MDHEN, CDR2 SYDVKM. CDR3 size: 12 residues. For the CDR3, the DNA is TGTGCCAGCTTTCGGGGGGGCCAGCCCCAGCATTTT. Translation: CASFRGGQPQHF.

This clone has a single count. The chain joins TRBV6-5 to TRBJ1-5; D gene uncertain. The CDR3 runs to 14 residues. The germline V gene encodes CDR1 MNHEY and CDR2 SVGAGI. V was shortened by 6 bases and J by 6 bases, with 15 bases between the two germline ends. The CDR3 DNA reads as TGTGCCAGCAGACTATTCGAGGTAGCTCAGCCCCAGCATTTT. Protein: CASRLFEVAQPQHF.

V and J are TRBV5-1 and TRBJ2-7, with TRBD1 matching over 12 bases. V lost 0 bases to trimming and J lost 5 bases; unmatched junction nucleotides: 6. This CDR3 contains 16 residues. CDR1 SGHRS and CDR2 YFSETQ come from the germline V gene. CDR3 sequence: CASSLEGQGAKNEQYF. Here the CDR3 DNA reads TGCGCCAGCAGCTTGGAGGGACAGGGGGCGAAAAACGAGCAGTACTTC. Full variable domain (remainder filled in from reference TRBV5-1 and TRBJ2-7): KAGVTQTPRYLIKTRGQQVTLSCSPISGHRSVSWYQQTPGQGLQFLFEYFSETQRNKGNFPGRFSGRQFSNSRSEMNVSTLELGDSALYLCASSLEGQGAKNEQYFGPGTRLTVT.

The chain uses TRBV19 and TRBJ2-2; maybe TRBD2 (8 bases). There are 15 residues in the CDR3. Trimming took 10 bases from V and 5 from J, leaving 20 bases between them. Germline V gene sequence: CDR1 LNHDA, CDR2 SQIVND (reference sequence). DNA of the CDR3: TGTGCCACCACTCGACAGGGCGGGGGGACCGGGGAGCTGTTTTTT. It is translated as CATTRQGGGTGELFF.

The chain couples TRBV6-5 to TRBJ1-2, with D possibly matching TRBD1 (5 bases). From germline, CDR1 is MNHEY and CDR2 SVGAGI. The CDR3 is 14 amino acids. V gave up 5 bases and J gave up 6 bases, with 16 bases separating them. Here the CDR3 reads CASSLGHEIDGYTF. The DNA of the CDR3 is TGTGCCAGCAGTCTAGGACATGAAATCGATGGCTACACCTTC.

V is TRBV7-9 and J is TRBJ2-7; the match to TRBD1 covers 7 bases. The CDR3 is 13 residues long. Trimming took 4 bases from V and 5 from J; bases not matched to a gene: 5. Looked up from germline, CDR1 is SEHNR and CDR2 is FQNEAQ (reference sequence). The CDR3 here is CASSSQGTHEQYF. The CDR3 nucleotides are TGTGCCAGCAGCTCACAGGGGACCCACGAGCAGTACTTC.

This chain uses TRBV6-5 with TRBJ1-2; 9 bases line up with TRBD1. V trimming: 4 bases; J trimming: 8 bases; junction bases outside the gene matches: 14. The V gene's germline CDR1 is MNHEY and CDR2 SVGAGI. The CDR3 is 16 residues long. Here the CDR3 reads CASSFDLTGGPRGYTF. CDR3 nucleotides: TGTGCCAGCAGTTTCGACCTTACAGGGGGCCCGCGGGGCTACACCTTC.

V and J are TRBV4-1 and TRBJ2-2; tentative D call: TRBD1 (6 bases). Germline values: CDR1 MGHRA, CDR2 YSYEKL. V gave up 6 bases and J gave up 1 base, with 9 bases separating them. This CDR3 has 14 residues. The CDR3 is CASRPTGNTGELFF. CDR3 DNA: TGCGCCAGCAGACCGACAGGGAACACCGGGGAGCTGTTTTTT.

This clone was counted once. CDR3 bases: TGTGCCAGTAGTTACGGGACTAGCAGCGAGCAGTACTTC. Translating gives CASSYGTSSEQYF. This chain uses TRBV19 with TRBJ2-7; TRBD2 matches at 9 bases. Germline V gene lookup returns CDR1 LNHDA and CDR2 SQIVND (reference sequence). V lost 5 bases and J lost 6; bases outside the gene matches: 5. The CDR3 contains 13 residues.